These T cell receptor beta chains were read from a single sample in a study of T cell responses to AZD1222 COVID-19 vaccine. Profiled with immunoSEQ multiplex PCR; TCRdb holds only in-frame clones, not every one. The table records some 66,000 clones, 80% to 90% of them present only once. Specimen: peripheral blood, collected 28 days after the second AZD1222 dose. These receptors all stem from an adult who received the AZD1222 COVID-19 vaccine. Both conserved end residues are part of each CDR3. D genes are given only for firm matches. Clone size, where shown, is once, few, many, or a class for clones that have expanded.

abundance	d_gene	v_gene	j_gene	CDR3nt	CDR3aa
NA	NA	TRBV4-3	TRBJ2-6	TGCGCCAGCAGCCAAGACAGGGTTGGGGCCAACGTCCTGACTTTC	CASSQDRVGANVLTF
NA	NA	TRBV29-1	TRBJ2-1	TGCAGCGGGGTCGGTGGGAGTAGGAACAATGAGCAGTTCTTC	CSGVGGSRNNEQFF
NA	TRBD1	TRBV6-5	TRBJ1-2	TGTGCCAGCAGCGAGGACAGGGATTATGGCTACACCTTC	CASSEDRDYGYTF
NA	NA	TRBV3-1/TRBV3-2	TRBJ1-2	TGTGCCAGCAGCCAAGCGGGGACGGATGGCTACACCTTC	CASSQAGTDGYTF
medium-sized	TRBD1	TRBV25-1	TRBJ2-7	TGTGCCAGCAGTGGCGGGACAGGCCTCTACGAGCAGTACTTC	CASSGGTGLYEQYF
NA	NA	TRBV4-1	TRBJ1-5	TGCGCCAGCAGCCAAGAAGGAGGGAGCCAGCCCCAGCATTTT	CASSQEGGSQPQHF
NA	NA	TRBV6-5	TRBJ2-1	TGTGCCAGCAGTCCTCTCTCGAGACCGAATGAGCAGTTCTTC	CASSPLSRPNEQFF
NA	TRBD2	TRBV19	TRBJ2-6	TGTGCCAGTACCCCCACGGGGGGCTCTGGGGCCAACGTCCTGACTTTC	CASTPTGGSGANVLTF
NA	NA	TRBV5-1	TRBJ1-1	TGCGCCAGCATCCCCGGGCCCGGGAACACTGAAGCTTTCTTT	CASIPGPGNTEAFF
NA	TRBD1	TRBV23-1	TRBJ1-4	TGCGCCAGCAGTCACGGATTCGGGACAGGGGGCTCGAGTGAAAAACTGTTTTTT	CASSHGFGTGGSSEKLFF
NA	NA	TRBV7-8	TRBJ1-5	TGTGCCAGCAGCCGGACATCGCTCAATCAGCCCCAGCATTTT	CASSRTSLNQPQHF
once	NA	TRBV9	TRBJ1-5	TGTGCCAGCAGCCCGAGGGGGGACAAAGGGGCCAATCAGCCCCAGCATTTT	CASSPRGDKGANQPQHF
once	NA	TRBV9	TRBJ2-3	TGTGCCAGCAGCTTCCCGAGTGGTGGCGGACCCACAGATACGCAGTATTTT	CASSFPSGGGPTDTQYF
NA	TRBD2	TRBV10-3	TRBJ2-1	TGTGCCATCAGTGAGGCGGGAGGAGTTATGTCCTACAATGAGCAGTTCTTC	CAISEAGGVMSYNEQFF
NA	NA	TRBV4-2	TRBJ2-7	TGTGCCAGCAGCCACCAGGGCCCAGGGAACGAGCAGTACTTC	CASSHQGPGNEQYF
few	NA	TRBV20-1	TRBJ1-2	TGCAGTGCTACAGAGAACTATGGCTACACCTTC	CSATENYGYTF
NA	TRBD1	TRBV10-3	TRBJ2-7	TGTGCCGTTACGTCCGGGACAGGGGACTACGAGCAGTACTTC	CAVTSGTGDYEQYF
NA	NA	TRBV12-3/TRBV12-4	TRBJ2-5	TGTGCCAGCAGTTTATGGGGACAAGAGACCCAGTACTTC	CASSLWGQETQYF
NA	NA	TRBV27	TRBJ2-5	TGTGCCAGCAGTTTCCTACTAGATTTGGAGACCCAGTACTTC	CASSFLLDLETQYF
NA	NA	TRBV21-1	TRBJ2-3	TGTGCCAGCAGCTATCTTTTCGTGTCAGATACGCAGTATTTT	CASSYLFVSDTQYF
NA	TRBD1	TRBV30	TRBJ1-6	TGTGCCTGGAGAGGACAGGGAGATTCACCCCTCCACTTT	CAWRGQGDSPLHF
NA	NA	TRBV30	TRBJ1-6	TGTGCCTGGCTGACCTCCGGACGCGGCTATAATTCACCCCTCCACTTT	CAWLTSGRGYNSPLHF
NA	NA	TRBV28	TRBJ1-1	TGTGCCAGCAGTTCCCCGCGGGTTAGGTCGAACACTGAAGCTTTCTTT	CASSSPRVRSNTEAFF
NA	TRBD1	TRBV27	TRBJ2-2	TGTGCCAGCAGAATGGACAGGGCCGATGGCGGGGAGCTGTTTTTT	CASRMDRADGGELFF
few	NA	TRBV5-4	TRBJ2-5	TGTGCCAGCAGCTTATATGGCGGGACCGATCAAGAGACCCAGTACTTC	CASSLYGGTDQETQYF
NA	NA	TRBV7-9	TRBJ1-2	TGTGCCAGCAGCTTAGGAGGGACTAACTATGGCTACACCTTC	CASSLGGTNYGYTF
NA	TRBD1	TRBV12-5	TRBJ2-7	TGTGCTAGTGGTCCGGGACAGACTTCCTACGAGCAGTACTTC	CASGPGQTSYEQYF
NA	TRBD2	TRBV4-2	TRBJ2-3	TGTGCCAGCAGCCCCGGGACTAGCGGGAGTGTTGATACGCAGTATTTT	CASSPGTSGSVDTQYF
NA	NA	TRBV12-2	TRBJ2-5	TGTGCAAGTCGCTTAGAAACAGGGGCACAAGAGACCCAGTACTTC	CASRLETGAQETQYF
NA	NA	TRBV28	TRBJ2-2	TGTGCCAGCAGTTTCCAGAGGCCCGGGGAGCTGTTTTTT	CASSFQRPGELFF
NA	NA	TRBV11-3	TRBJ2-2	TGTGCCAGCAGCTTACGGCTAAGCGGGGAGCTGTTTTTT	CASSLRLSGELFF
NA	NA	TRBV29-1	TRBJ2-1	TGCTCAACCGGGGGGCGGGAGTTCAATGGGGAGCAGTTCTTC	CSTGGREFNGEQFF
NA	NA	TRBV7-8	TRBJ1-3	TGTGCCAGCAGCATAGGGACATACGGAAACACCATATATTTT	CASSIGTYGNTIYF
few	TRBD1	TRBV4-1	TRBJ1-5	TGCGCCAGCAGCCTATCGGGACAGGGCAGCAATCAGCCCCAGCATTTT	CASSLSGQGSNQPQHF
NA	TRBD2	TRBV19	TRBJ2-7	TGTGCCAGTAGTATAGGGGCGGGGGTCTACGAGCAGTACTTC	CASSIGAGVYEQYF
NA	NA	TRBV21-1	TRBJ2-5	TGTGCCAGCAGCAAAGTAGGGGCAGCGCACTATTACCAAGAGACCCAGTACTTC	CASSKVGAAHYYQETQYF
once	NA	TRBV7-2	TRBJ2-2	TGTGCCAGCAGCTTTGCGAACACCGGGGAGCTGTTTTTT	CASSFANTGELFF
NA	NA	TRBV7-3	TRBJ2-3	TGTGCCAGCAGCCCGGGAGCCGCGACAGATACGCAGTATTTT	CASSPGAATDTQYF
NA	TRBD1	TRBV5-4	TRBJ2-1	TGTGCCAGCAGCCAAAACAGGGGGCACGGTATTGAGCAGTTCTTC	CASSQNRGHGIEQFF
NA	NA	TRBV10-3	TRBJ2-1	TGTGCCATCAGTGATCAGAGCTCCTACAATGAGCAGTTCTTC	CAISDQSSYNEQFF
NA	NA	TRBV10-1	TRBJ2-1	TGCGCCAGCAGTGGGAGGCAGAGGGGTAGGTATGAGCAGTTCTTC	CASSGRQRGRYEQFF
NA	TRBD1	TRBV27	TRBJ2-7	TGTGCCAGCAGTTATAGGACAGGGGACAAGCAGTACTTC	CASSYRTGDKQYF
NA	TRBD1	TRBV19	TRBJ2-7	TGTGCCAGTAGTGCTCCGGGACAGGGTTTAAACGAGCAGTACTTC	CASSAPGQGLNEQYF
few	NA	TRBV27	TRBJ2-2	TGTGCCAGCAGTTCGGCTGAAAACACCGGGGAGCTGTTTTTT	CASSSAENTGELFF
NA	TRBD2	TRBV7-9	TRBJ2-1	TGTGCCAGCAGCCAACTAGCGGGATCTTACGTTGAGCAGTTCTTC	CASSQLAGSYVEQFF
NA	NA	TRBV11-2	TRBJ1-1	TGTGCCAGCAGCTTAGAGGTGGGGGAAGCTTTCTTT	CASSLEVGEAFF